A single sample gave rise to the 8 T cell receptor beta chains below, sequenced in a study of cytomegalovirus exposure and HLA in healthy donors. The PCR made use of 60 Vbeta and 13 Jbeta primers. The protocol was immunoSEQ multiplex PCR, while the TCRdb copy is restricted to in-frame clones and leaves out a portion. The sample records roughly 98,000 clones, around 77% being singletons. Sequenced material: PBMCs. The receptors come from a female donor in good health and CMV-seronegative.

The CDR3 here is CASSWGTGPNQPQHF. In nucleotides, the CDR3 is TGTGCCAGCAGCTGGGGGACAGGTCCCAATCAGCCCCAGCATTTT. The V and J genes are TRBV7-9 and TRBJ1-5, with 8 nucleotides matching TRBD1. Germline-derived CDR1 and CDR2 are SEHNR and FQNEAQ (reference sequence). The CDR3 contains 15 residues. Trimming took 4 bases from V and 3 from J; bases not matched to a gene: 5.

This rearrangement joins TRBV27 to TRBJ1-1; tentatively, D is TRBD1 (5 bases). The V end lost 3 bases, the J end lost 4 bases, and 12 bases lay between the germline ends. Per the germline V gene, CDR1 is MNHEY and CDR2 is SMNVEV (reference sequence). The CDR3 is made up of 14 amino acids. The CDR3 DNA follows: TGTGCCAGCAGTTTCCGGGTCCAGGGCACTGAAGCTTTCTTT. Translating gives CASSFRVQGTEAFF.

This chain joins TRBV7-2 and TRBJ2-5; possibly TRBD2 for D (7 bases). The CDR3 contains 15 residues. The ends were cut back, 6 bases at V and 3 bases at J, with 17 bases in the middle. Germline-derived CDR1 and CDR2 are SGHTA and FQGNSA. In DNA form, the CDR3 reads TGTGCCAGCAGTTTCTCGGGGGGACACAAAGAGACCCAGTACTTC. This sequence encodes CASSFSGGHKETQYF.

The V call is TRBV7-9, the J call TRBJ2-7; 10 positions match TRBD2. Trimming took 4 bases from V and 5 from J; bases not matched to a gene: 11. The length of the CDR3 is 16 residues. Germline values: CDR1 SEHNR, CDR2 FQNEAQ (reference sequence). The DNA for the CDR3 is TGTGCCAGCAGCTATCAAGCGGGAGGGCCAGCAAACGAGCAGTACTTC. The encoded protein is CASSYQAGGPANEQYF.

The chain uses TRBV10-2 and TRBJ2-7, with D maybe TRBD2 (6 bases). Germline CDR1 is WSHSY and CDR2 is SAAADI. V was shortened by 7 bases and J by 3 bases, with 16 bases between the two germline ends. This CDR3 has 14 residues. CDR3 residues: CASTLGGLGYEQYF. The CDR3 DNA is TGCGCCAGCACCCTGGGGGGTCTCGGCTACGAGCAGTACTTC.

This CDR3 is CASSTSRGKRSNQPQHF. The CDR3 DNA is TGTGCCAGCAGCACATCGAGGGGGAAAAGGAGCAATCAGCCCCAGCATTTT. The chain has TRBV7-4 and TRBJ1-5; the D gene is possibly TRBD1 (6 bases). The CDR3 loop spans 17 amino acids. The germline V gene has CDR1 SGHVT and CDR2 SQSDAQ. V was pared by 5 bases and J by 1 base, with 18 bases between.

This chain connects TRBV7-9 to TRBJ1-4; TRBD1 aligns across 7 bases. Per germline, CDR1 SEHNR and CDR2 FQNEAQ (reference sequence). V was clipped by 5 bases and J by 4 bases; unmatched bases: 4. The CDR3 runs 14 residues. CDR3 nucleotides: TGTGCCAGCAGCCGGGACAGCGATAATGAAAAACTGTTTTTT. It is translated as CASSRDSDNEKLFF.

The J gene is TRBJ2-1, the V gene TRBV7-9; 15 bases are a match to TRBD2. Germline values: CDR1 SEHNR, CDR2 FQNEAQ (reference sequence). V trimming: 6 bases; J trimming: 6 bases; junction bases outside the gene matches: 0. This CDR3 contains 14 residues. The CDR3 protein is CASRGLAGGNEQFF. The CDR3 nucleotides read TGTGCCAGCAGGGGACTAGCGGGGGGCAATGAGCAGTTCTTC. Using reference TRBV7-9 and TRBJ2-1 for the parts outside the CDR3, the full variable domain is DTGVSQNPRHKITKRGQNVTFRCDPISEHNRLYWYRQTLGQGPEFLTYFQNEAQLEKSRLLSDRFSAERPKGSFSTLEIQRTEQGDSAMYLCASRGLAGGNEQFFGPGTRLTVL.